The 2 T cell receptor beta chains below all came from one sample that was sequenced in a study of T cells in Graves' hyperthyroidism and ophthalmopathy (dated by TCRdb to 2018 to 2020). The library was made by multiplex PCR. Sequencing was carried out with an Illumina HiSeq 2000. The TCR beta CDR3 regions were amplified from the RNA transcripts. For the first round of RT-PCR on the TCR CDR3, the HTBI primer set was used together with the Qiagen OneStep RT-PCR kit. TCRdb reran the public reads through fastp at Q25 and MiXCR, keeping productive beta chains. CDR3 protein duplicates are merged, each entry listing the most common genes and DNA. This sample has 650,000 to 850,000 distinct CDR3 sequences in its table, and about 19% of those were observed once. Together, the top ten hold over 15% of the sample. Sequencing used blood. These receptors originate from a woman in her forties or fifties with Graves' hyperthyroidism that later progressed to Graves' ophthalmopathy.

The rearrangement joins TRBV27 to TRBJ2-2; 16 positions agree with TRBD2. CDR1 and CDR2 from the germline V gene are MNHEY and SMNVEV (reference sequence). CDR3 size: 18 residues. V shed 4 bases and J 4 bases; nucleotides not matched to a gene: 6. Here the CDR3 DNA reads TGTGCCAGCAGTTCGGGACTAGCGGGGGGGCCAGGCACCGGGGAGCTGTTTTTT. Its translation is CASSSGLAGGPGTGELFF.

This clonotype turned up a few times. This sequence joins TRBV2 and TRBJ1-2, with unresolved D. The CDR3 consists of 14 residues. V shed 4 bases and J shed 4 bases, with 13 bases lying between them. The germline gives CDR1 SNHLY, CDR2 FYNNEI. The CDR3 region has the DNA TGTGCCAGCAGTGTTGAGGTCGGAGCCTATGGCTACACCTTC. Protein: CASSVEVGAYGYTF. The full variable domain, its missing parts supplied by reference TRBV2 and TRBJ1-2, is EPEVTQTPSHQVTQMGQEVILRCVPISNHLYFYWYRQILGQKVEFLVSFYNNEISEKSEIFDDQFSVERPDGSNFTLKIRSTKLEDSAMYFCASSVEVGAYGYTFGSGTRLTVV.